A single T cell receptor (beta chain) is shown here with its context. The data were obtained in a study of CD8 T cells in Susac syndrome. Random hexamers were used to reverse transcribe an amount of roughly 0.5 to 1 ug RNA. TCRdb redid the calling of the immunoSEQ multiplex PCR reads with MiXCR, one entry per CDR3 protein. Among about 120,000 distinct CDR3 sequences listed, around 94% were seen once. The V and J ends lost 4 bases and 1 base respectively, with 10 bases between them. Germline V gene data show CDR1 as SEHNR and CDR2 as FQNEAQ (reference sequence). The CDR3 loop spans 14 amino acids. Age- and sex-matched healthy donors served as the control group. Negative magnetic isolation gave CD8+ and CD4+ cells; FACS enriched CD8+ TEMRA.

The material sequenced was CD4+ T cells from PBMCs. The TCR sequence derives from a human donor in good health. The V and J genes are TRBV7-9 and TRBJ1-1, with D unresolved. The CDR3 loop reads CASSSYYRNTEAFF. Here the CDR3 DNA reads TGTGCCAGCAGCTCTTACTACAGGAACACTGAAGCTTTCTTT.